This T cell receptor beta chain is from a study of blood T cell repertoires in COVID-19. At the level of the study: The analysed material was cDNA or gDNA that came from T cells, B-cell-depleted T cells, or PBMCs.

The CDR3 consists of 17 residues. Germline-derived CDR1 and CDR2 are SGHNT and YYREEE (reference sequence). V was pared by 0 bases and J by 4 bases, with 19 bases between. Here immunoSEQ multiplex PCR was the method, and the copy in TCRdb shows in-frame clones only, minus some. The sample yields more than 90,000 clones, 85% seen once. This TCR derives from a woman in her sixties or seventies with active or convalescent COVID-19. V gene TRBV5-4 combines with J gene TRBJ1-2; possibly TRBD1 for D (6 bases). Sequencing input: peripheral blood. CDR3 in DNA: TGTGCCAGCAGCTTGGCTGCAGGGGCCCCTGGGCCCTATGGCTACACCTTC. As protein: CASSLAAGAPGPYGYTF.